This TCR beta chain is from a study of liver allograft versus peripheral blood T cells. Study as a whole: Comparative analysis was performed on T cell receptor repertoires from transplanted livers and from recipients' peripheral blood. General study points: Intragraft T cell receptor repertoires of liver allografts were reportedly distinct from those in peripheral blood.

Within the sample, this clonotype is medium-sized. Its antigen is unidentified. TCRdb re-analysed the reads in MiXCR, keeping a single row per CDR3 protein. The table has approximately 6,400 distinct CDR3 sequences, approximately 15% seen once. This TCR came from a human patient who had a liver transplant. Part of the T cell pool may stem from the graft donor.

The CDR3 is CASSSLPDGVNTEAFF. DNA of the CDR3: TGTGCCAGCAGCTCACTACCGGACGGCGTGAACACTGAAGCTTTCTTT. The chain combines TRBV13 with TRBJ1-1; D is unclear. The germline V gene encodes CDR1 PRHDT and CDR2 FYEKMQ (reference sequence). V lost 4 bases and J lost 0, with 15 bases in between. This CDR3 is 16 amino acids long.